This T cell receptor beta chain came from a study of T cell changes during pregnancy in multiple sclerosis. Repertoires were generated with immunoSEQ multiplex PCR, while TCRdb's copy carries only in-frame clones and drops some. Here the sample spans about 110,000 clones, about 90% being singletons. The germline gives CDR1 SNHLY, CDR2 FYNNEI. The CDR3 is made up of 16 amino acids. V dropped 0 bases and J dropped 6 bases, with 14 bases sitting between them. V and J are TRBV2 and TRBJ2-2, with D perhaps matching TRBD2 (6 bases). Specimen: peripheral blood, collected before pregnancy. The receptor was isolated from a female donor with multiple sclerosis, enrolled in a pregnancy study. The chain's CDR3 is CASSEALRGSAGELFF. The CDR3 DNA reads TGTGCCAGCAGTGAAGCGCTTCGGGGGTCGGCCGGGGAGCTGTTTTTT.